Below are 10 T cell receptor beta chains sequenced from a single sample in a study of control samples from healthy donors and cancer patients. TCRdb's table, derived via immunoSEQ multiplex PCR, lists solely in-frame clones and lacks some. The sample includes approximately 70,000 clones, around nine tenths seen only once; the top ten take 5% to 7%. The specimen sequenced was PBMCs. The receptors stem from a man aged 55 to 70 with colorectal cancer.

V is TRBV19 and J is TRBJ2-3; 7 bases are shared with TRBD2. Trimming cost V 6 bases and J 2 bases; bases outside gene matches: 11. CDR1 LNHDA and CDR2 SQIVND come from the germline V gene (reference sequence). The CDR3 loop spans 16 amino acids. The CDR3 region has the DNA TGTGCCAGTAGCCTGGGGGTAGCGGGTCTCACAGATACGCAGTATTTT. This gives the protein CASSLGVAGLTDTQYF.

This sequence joins TRBV5-1 and TRBJ1-2; no reliable D call. The CDR3 covers 14 residues. V lost 0 bases, J lost 5 bases, and 11 bases lay in between. Germline V gives CDR1 SGHRS, CDR2 YFSETQ. The DNA for the CDR3 is TGCGCCAGCAGCTTGGTGGCAGAAGGGTATGGCTACACCTTC. Translation: CASSLVAEGYGYTF.

The chain couples TRBV5-1 to TRBJ1-4, with D unresolved. This CDR3 is 14 amino acids long. The germline CDR1 and CDR2 sequences are SGHRS and YFSETQ. V was shortened by 4 bases and J by 0 bases, with 7 bases between the two germline ends. As DNA, the CDR3 is TGCGCCAGCAGCACCCTGACAACTAATGAAAAACTGTTTTTT. This sequence encodes CASSTLTTNEKLFF. The full variable domain, its missing parts supplied by reference TRBV5-1 and TRBJ1-4, is KAGVTQTPRYLIKTRGQQVTLSCSPISGHRSVSWYQQTPGQGLQFLFEYFSETQRNKGNFPGRFSGRQFSNSRSEMNVSTLELGDSALYLCASSTLTTNEKLFFGSGTQLSVL.

The CDR3 loop is CAWSVGLAGSTDTQYF. CDR3 in DNA: TGTGCCTGGAGTGTGGGACTAGCGGGGTCCACAGATACGCAGTATTTT. This chain connects TRBV30 to TRBJ2-3, with TRBD2 matching over 13 bases. This CDR3 comprises 16 residues. CDR1 GTSNPN and CDR2 SVGIG come from the germline V gene (reference sequence). V trimming: 0 bases; J trimming: 2 bases; junction bases outside the gene matches: 2.

CDR3 residues: CASSQKFGGPTNEKLFF. CDR3 DNA sequence: TGTGCCAGCAGCCAAAAATTCGGCGGACCAACTAATGAAAAACTGTTTTTT. The chain carries TRBV14 and TRBJ1-4; D gene uncertain. V was trimmed by 2 bases and J by 0 bases, leaving 13 bases between them. The germline V gene has CDR1 SGHDN and CDR2 FVKESK. CDR3 size: 17 residues.

The chain employs TRBV5-1 and TRBJ1-6; 7 bases line up with TRBD1. The junction had 8 bases not matched to a gene; V was cut back by 7 bases and J by 7 bases. This CDR3 region has 14 residues. Germline V gene sequence: CDR1 SGHRS, CDR2 YFSETQ. The DNA of the CDR3 is TGCGCCAGCGGGCGAGAGGGACAGAATTCACCCCTCCACTTT. This encodes CASGREGQNSPLHF.

J is TRBJ2-1 and V is TRBV20-1; no reliable D call. The CDR3 covers 10 residues. Germline assignment: CDR1 DFQATT and CDR2 SNEGSKA (reference sequence). Trimming cost V 7 bases and J 4 bases, with 5 bases left between them. CDR3: CSGKYNEQFF. In nucleotides, the CDR3 is TGCAGTGGGAAATACAATGAGCAGTTCTTC.

This clone occurred a few times. The rearrangement links TRBV7-9 to TRBJ1-4, with D unclear. CDR3 length equals 13 residues. Germline lookup yields CDR1 SEHNR and CDR2 FQNEAQ (reference sequence). V was cut by 3 bases and J by 8 bases, with 10 bases left in between. The CDR3 coding sequence is TGTGCCAGCAGCTTGGAAATGAGAGAAAAACTGTTTTTT. Translated, it gives CASSLEMREKLFF.

The chain has TRBV3-1 (or the pseudogene TRBV3-2) and TRBJ2-2, with 8 bases matching TRBD2. Germline trimming cut 4 bases from V and 4 bases from J; bases unmatched to any gene: 5. Germline assignment: CDR1 LGHDT and CDR2 YNNKEL (reference sequence). There are 15 residues in the CDR3. Here the CDR3 reads CASSLSGVATGELFF. CDR3 sequence (DNA): TGTGCCAGCAGCCTTAGCGGGGTTGCCACCGGGGAGCTGTTTTTT.

The chain uses TRBV2 and TRBJ2-2; D might be TRBD1 (6 bases). The CDR3 contains 15 residues. Germline CDR1 and CDR2: SNHLY and FYNNEI. The V and J ends lost 3 bases and 0 bases respectively, with 8 bases between them. This CDR3 is CASSDRGPNTGELFF. The CDR3 nucleotides read TGTGCCAGCAGTGACAGGGGTCCGAACACCGGGGAGCTGTTTTTT.